The 4 T cell receptor beta chains below come from one sample, sequenced in a study of T cell responses to AZD1222 COVID-19 vaccine. Profiled with immunoSEQ multiplex PCR; TCRdb holds only in-frame clones, not every one. Here the sample spans just under 85,000 clones, approximately 85% being singletons. Sequences were derived from peripheral blood, sampled on day 0 of AZD1222 vaccination. The receptors shown here come from an adult in good health.

The chain employs TRBV19 and TRBJ1-3, with TRBD1 identical over 7 bases. CDR1 LNHDA and CDR2 SQIVND come from the germline V gene (reference sequence). CDR3 length: 15 amino acids. The junction had 6 bases not matched to a gene; V was cut back by 7 bases and J by 0 bases. This chain's CDR3 is CASTPGTASGNTIYF. DNA for the CDR3: TGTGCCAGTACCCCCGGGACAGCCTCTGGAAACACCATATATTTT.

This clone occurred once. The V call is TRBV2, the J call TRBJ2-5; D might be TRBD1 (5 bases). This CDR3 contains 14 residues. Trimming stripped 2 bases from V and 3 bases from J, with 10 bases between. Germline assignment: CDR1 SNHLY and CDR2 FYNNEI. The CDR3 DNA follows: TGTGCCAGCAGTGAACAGGGCCTTGAAGAGACCCAGTACTTC. It is translated as CASSEQGLEETQYF.

In its sample, this clone was seen once. The chain couples TRBV28 to TRBJ1-3; D is undetermined. V was shortened by 4 bases and J by 0 bases, with 13 bases between the two germline ends. CDR3 length: 16 amino acids. Germline CDR1 and CDR2: MDHEN and SYDVKM. This CDR3 is CASSSPRPSSGNTIYF. Written as DNA, the CDR3 is TGTGCCAGCAGTTCCCCTAGACCTAGCTCTGGAAACACCATATATTTT.

The chain links TRBV7-2 to TRBJ2-7, with 8 bases fitting TRBD2. Looked up from germline, CDR1 is SGHTA and CDR2 is FQGNSA. The CDR3 has 16 amino acids. Trimming took 2 bases from V and 5 from J; bases not matched to a gene: 11. Written as DNA, the CDR3 is TGTGCCAGCAGCTTATTCCCCGGGGGGGCGGCGGACGAGCAGTACTTC. Translated, it gives CASSLFPGGAADEQYF.